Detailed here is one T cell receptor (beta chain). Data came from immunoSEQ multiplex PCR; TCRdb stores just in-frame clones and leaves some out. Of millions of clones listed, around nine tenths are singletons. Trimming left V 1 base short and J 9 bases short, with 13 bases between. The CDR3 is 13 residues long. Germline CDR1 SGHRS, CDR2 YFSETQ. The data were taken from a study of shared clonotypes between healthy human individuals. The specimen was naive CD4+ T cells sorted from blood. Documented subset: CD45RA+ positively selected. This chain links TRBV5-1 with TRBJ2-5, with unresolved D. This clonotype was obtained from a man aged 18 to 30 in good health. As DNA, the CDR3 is TGCGCCAGCAGCTTGCAAGAATTTGCGGCCCAGTACTTC. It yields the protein CASSLQEFAAQYF. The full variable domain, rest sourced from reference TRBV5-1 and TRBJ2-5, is KAGVTQTPRYLIKTRGQQVTLSCSPISGHRSVSWYQQTPGQGLQFLFEYFSETQRNKGNFPGRFSGRQFSNSRSEMNVSTLELGDSALYLCASSLQEFAAQYFGPGTRLLVL.